A selection of T cell receptor beta chains follows, all from one sample in a study of blood T cell repertoires in COVID-19. Method: immunoSEQ multiplex PCR; TCRdb's copy keeps in-frame clones and lacks some. This sample has a few hundred thousand clones, with about 86% found just once. The material sequenced was peripheral blood. The receptors originated from a person aged 65 to 85 with COVID-19, enrolled during active disease. The CDR3 runs from the conserved cysteine through the conserved F or W. A D gene is named only where the DNA matches it firmly. Size values are once, few and many counts, or a class for expanded clones, and some rows have none.

v_call	d_call	clone_size	j_call	cdr3_nt	cdr3_aa
TRBV27	TRBD1	.	TRBJ1-4	TGTGCCAGCAGACGACAGGGGCTCGGTGAAAAACTGTTTTTT	CASRRQGLGEKLFF
TRBV19	TRBD2	.	TRBJ2-5	TGTGCCAGCAAGAGTCAGACTAGCGCCGAGACCCAGTACTTC	CASKSQTSAETQYF
TRBV7-6	TRBD1	.	TRBJ2-3	TGTGCCAGCAGCTTAGCAGGGACAGGGGGATCTAATACGCAGTATTTT	CASSLAGTGGSNTQYF
TRBV30	TRBD2	.	TRBJ2-1	TGTGCCGGGACTAGCGGATACAATGAGCAGTTCTTC	CAGTSGYNEQFF
TRBV19	TRBD1	.	TRBJ1-1	TGTGCCAGTAGTATTGGGACAGGCGTAAACACTGAAGCTTTCTTT	CASSIGTGVNTEAFF
TRBV6-2/TRBV6-3	.	few	TRBJ2-6	TGTGCCAGCAGCCCCAGGGGAGCTGGGGCCAACGTCCTGACTTTC	CASSPRGAGANVLTF
TRBV19	TRBD1	.	TRBJ2-4	TGTGCCAGTAGTTCAACAGGGGGCGCGGGAAACATTCAGTACTTC	CASSSTGGAGNIQYF
TRBV28	TRBD1	.	TRBJ1-1	TGTGCCAGCAGTTTTCTGCGGACAGGGAACATGAACACTGAAGCTTTCTTT	CASSFLRTGNMNTEAFF
TRBV2	.	.	TRBJ1-4	TGTGCCAGCAGTGAGATACATGGTGGAAAACTGTTTTTT	CASSEIHGGKLFF
TRBV6-2/TRBV6-3	TRBD2	many	TRBJ2-5	TGTGCCAGCAGTTACTCGGAAGCCGGGACTAGCGGGACGCCCGTTCAAGAGACCCAGTACTTC	CASSYSEAGTSGTPVQETQYF
TRBV19	.	.	TRBJ1-1	TGTGCCACACAGGGCAGGTCCACTGAAGCTTTCTTT	CATQGRSTEAFF
TRBV19	TRBD2	.	TRBJ2-3	TGTGCCAGTAGCCAGAGAGGACTAGCGGGACTCACAGATACGCAGTATTTT	CASSQRGLAGLTDTQYF
TRBV2	TRBD1	.	TRBJ2-7	TGTGCCTCCCAACCGACAGGGTTTAGCGACGAGCAGTACTTC	CASQPTGFSDEQYF
TRBV10-3	.	.	TRBJ1-4	TGTGCCATCAGCGTCCAGGGATATGGTGAAAAACTGTTTTTT	CAISVQGYGEKLFF
TRBV2	TRBD2	.	TRBJ2-5	TGTGCCAGCAGTGCTAGCGGCCAAGAGACCCAGTACTTC	CASSASGQETQYF